The clone carrying this T cell receptor (beta chain) was found many times. Its antigen is not identified. TCRdb re-analyzed the PCR reads through MiXCR. The sample consists of 60,000 to 85,000 clones, about 17% of them appearing once. The record originates from a study of metastatic and nonmetastatic thyroid tumors. Study-wide context: The study looked at repertoires side by side in blood and in tumor or nodule tissue from malignant and benign thyroid patients. Study-wide points: In both blood and tumor samples, TCR beta diversity was reported significantly higher for malignant than benign nodules.

This CDR3 region has 15 residues. V lost 6 bases, J lost 9 bases, and 10 bases stayed unmatched. Germline V gene lookup returns CDR1 SGHAT and CDR2 FQDESV (reference sequence). Thyroid surgery was performed in patients who had received no treatment beforehand. The sequencing input was blood. J is TRBJ1-6 and V is TRBV11-1, with 8 positions matching TRBD1. The TCR was taken from a female donor with papillary thyroid cancer or a benign thyroid nodule (not recorded which). Some clones in this sample may be carry-over from other donors' samples. CDR3 nucleotides: TGTGCCAGCAGGAGAGACAGGGGAATTGGTTCACCCCTCCACTTT. Protein product: CASRRDRGIGSPLHF.